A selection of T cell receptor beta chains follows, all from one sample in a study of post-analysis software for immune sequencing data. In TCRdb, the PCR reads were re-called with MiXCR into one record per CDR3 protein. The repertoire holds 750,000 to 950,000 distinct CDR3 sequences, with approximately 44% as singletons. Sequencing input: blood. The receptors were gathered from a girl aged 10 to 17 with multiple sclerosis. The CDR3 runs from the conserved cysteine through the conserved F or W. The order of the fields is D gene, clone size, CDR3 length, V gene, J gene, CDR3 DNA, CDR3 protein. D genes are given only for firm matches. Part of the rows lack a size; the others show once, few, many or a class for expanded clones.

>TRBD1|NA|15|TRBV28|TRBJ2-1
TGTGCCAGCAGTCACAGACAGGGGTATGGGAATGAGCAGTTCTTC
CASSHRQGYGNEQFF
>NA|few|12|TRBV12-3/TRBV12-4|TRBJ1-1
TGTGCCAGCAGTTTGGGCAGGGAGCGGGCTTTCTTT
CASSLGRERAFF
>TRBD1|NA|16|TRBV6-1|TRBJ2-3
TGTGCCAGCAGTGAAGCCCGGACAGGGGGCACAGATACGCAGTATTTT
CASSEARTGGTDTQYF
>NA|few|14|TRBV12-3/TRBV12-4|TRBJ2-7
TGTGCCAGCAGTAGAGAGAGAGGCTCCTACGAGCAGTACTTC
CASSRERGSYEQYF
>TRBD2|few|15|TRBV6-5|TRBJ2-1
TGTGCCAGCAGTTGGGAGACTAGCAGTAGGGGTGAGCAGTTCTTC
CASSWETSSRGEQFF
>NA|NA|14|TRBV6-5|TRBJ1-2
TGTGCCAGCAGAGCAGGGGAGACTAACTATGGCTACACCTTC
CASRAGETNYGYTF
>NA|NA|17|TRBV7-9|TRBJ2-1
TGTGCCAGCAGCTTAGGTACTATGAGCGGCCTCTACAATGAGCAGTTCTTC
CASSLGTMSGLYNEQFF
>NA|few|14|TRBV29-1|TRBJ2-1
TGCAGCGTTGGGGGCGGGTCCCACTACAATGAGCAGTTCTTC
CSVGGGSHYNEQFF
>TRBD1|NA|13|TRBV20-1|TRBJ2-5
TGCAGTGCTAACCGACAGGGCCGGGAGACCCAGTACTTC
CSANRQGRETQYF
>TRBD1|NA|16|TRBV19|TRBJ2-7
TGTGCCAGTAGTATAGTAAGAGGGACAGGATCCTACGAGCAGTACTTC
CASSIVRGTGSYEQYF
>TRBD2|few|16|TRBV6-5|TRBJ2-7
TGTGCCAGCAGTTCACTAGCGGGAGGCTCCTCCTACGAGCAGTACTTC
CASSSLAGGSSYEQYF
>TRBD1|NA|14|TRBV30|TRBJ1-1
TGTGCCTGGAGTGTAAGGACAGGATCTTCTGAAGCTTTCTTT
CAWSVRTGSSEAFF
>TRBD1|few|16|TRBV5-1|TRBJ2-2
TGCGCCAGCAGTTTCAAGGGACAGGGCCCATCCGGGGAGCTGTTTTTT
CASSFKGQGPSGELFF
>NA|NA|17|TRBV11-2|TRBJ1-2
TGTGCCAGCAGCTTAGGACCCTTTAGGGACGCAAACTATGGCTACACCTTC
CASSLGPFRDANYGYTF